These T cell receptor beta chains were read from a single sample in a study of blood T cells in healthy people across ages. TCRdb passed the 5' RACE reads through MiXCR, listing each CDR3 protein once. The sample includes over a million distinct CDR3 sequences, approximately 40% seen only once; the top ten take roughly 7.7%. Sequences were obtained from blood. The receptors originated from a woman between 18 and 30 years old in good health. Both conserved end residues are part of each CDR3. D genes are given only for firm matches. Where a row states a size, it is once, few, many or the class of an expanded clone; other rows omit it.

d_gene,j_gene,abundance,v_gene,CDR3nt,CDR3aa
-,TRBJ1-6,-,TRBV20-1,TGCAGTGTAGGGGGGCAGCGGAATTCACCCCTCCACTTT,CSVGGQRNSPLHF
-,TRBJ2-7,-,TRBV5-1,TGCGCCAGCAGTCTCAGCGTAGACCGGGACAACTCCTACGAGCAGTACTTC,CASSLSVDRDNSYEQYF
TRBD1,TRBJ1-3,-,TRBV9,TGTGCCAGCAGCGTAGGACAGGGGAGCGGAAACACCATATATTTT,CASSVGQGSGNTIYF
TRBD2,TRBJ2-4,few,TRBV12-3/TRBV12-4,TGTGCCAGCGGAAGCGGGATCCTAGCCAAAAACATTCAGTACTTC,CASGSGILAKNIQYF
-,TRBJ2-3,few,TRBV29-1,TGCAGCGTTGACGCAGGCTGGGATACGCAGTATTTT,CSVDAGWDTQYF
TRBD2,TRBJ2-7,-,TRBV28,TGTGCCGGCAGACTAGCTCGGTTGTACGAGCAGTACTTC,CAGRLARLYEQYF
-,TRBJ2-1,-,TRBV3-1,TGTGCCAGCAGCGGTCGACCGGGACGGATAAGCTCCTACAATGAGCAGTTCTTC,CASSGRPGRISSYNEQFF
-,TRBJ2-3,-,TRBV2,TGTGCCACCCTTCGGGCAGATACGCAGTATTTT,CATLRADTQYF
TRBD1,TRBJ2-5,few,TRBV20-1,TGCAGTGCTCCAGGACAGGTCCAGGAGACCCAGTACTTC,CSAPGQVQETQYF
TRBD2,TRBJ2-1,-,TRBV20-1,TGCAGTGCCCACACCACTAGCGGGGGGTCCCTGAGACCCTACAATGAGCAGTTCTTC,CSAHTTSGGSLRPYNEQFF
-,TRBJ1-2,few,TRBV5-1,TGCGCCAGCAGCTTGGATTCGGTTGGGGGCTACACCTTC,CASSLDSVGGYTF
TRBD2,TRBJ2-5,-,TRBV28,TGTGCCAGCACCCCATTCGGGGGGGGAGAGACCCAGTACTTC,CASTPFGGGETQYF
-,TRBJ1-1,-,TRBV7-2,TGTGCCAGCAGCTTGGGGACACCTGAAGCTTTCTTT,CASSLGTPEAFF
-,TRBJ1-1,-,TRBV10-3,TGTGCCATCAGTGAGTCGGGAGCGGGGGCGTCGGCTTTCTTT,CAISESGAGASAFF
TRBD2,TRBJ2-1,-,TRBV10-1,TGCGCCAGCAGTTGGAGCGGGGGCGGAAAGAATGAGCAGTTCTTC,CASSWSGGGKNEQFF
-,TRBJ2-1,few,TRBV20-1,TGCAGTGCTAGAAGGGGGAGCTCCTACAATGAGCAGTTCTTC,CSARRGSSYNEQFF
-,TRBJ2-5,few,TRBV7-8,TGTGCCAGCAGCTTAGACAGGGTTGGTGGCAATGAGCAGTACTTC,CASSLDRVGGNEQYF
-,TRBJ2-2,-,TRBV10-3,TGTGCCATCAGTGAGTCGACGGCCGGGGAGCTGTTTTTT,CAISESTAGELFF
-,TRBJ2-1,few,TRBV27,TGTGCCAGCAGTCCGTTGGGGGGTTTAGGCGATGAGCAGTTCTTC,CASSPLGGLGDEQFF
-,TRBJ2-7,few,TRBV12-3/TRBV12-4,TGTGCCAGCAGTTTTGGAGGGGGGGACTACGAGCAGTACTTC,CASSFGGGDYEQYF
TRBD1,TRBJ2-7,-,TRBV6-5,TGTGCCAGCAGTCCGGGACAGCGAAATGAGCAGTACTTC,CASSPGQRNEQYF
TRBD1,TRBJ1-2,many,TRBV25-1,TGTGCCAGCAGTGTGGACAGGGTGGTCGGCTATGGCTACACCTTC,CASSVDRVVGYGYTF
TRBD2,TRBJ2-3,-,TRBV10-2,TGCGCCAGCACCATAGCGGGAGGGCCAGATACGCAGTATTTT,CASTIAGGPDTQYF
TRBD1,TRBJ2-7,few,TRBV12-3/TRBV12-4,TGTGCCAGCAGGGGTCGACAGGGTTACGAGCAGTACTTC,CASRGRQGYEQYF
-,TRBJ2-5,-,TRBV2,TGTGCCAGCAGTGAGGTGGGGACGTATGGAGAGACCCAGTACTTC,CASSEVGTYGETQYF